The text below deals with one T cell receptor (beta chain). Its target is unknown. PCR involved 60 Vbeta and 13 Jbeta primers. Sequencing was performed with immunoSEQ multiplex PCR; in TCRdb, only in-frame clones are kept and a portion is missing. The sample holds under 90,000 clones, around 75% seen once. The V gene's germline CDR1 is SQVTM and CDR2 ANQGSEA. The CDR3 is 14 amino acids. V shed 3 bases and J 2 bases; nucleotides not matched to a gene: 5. The data derive from a study of cytomegalovirus exposure and HLA in healthy donors. General study findings and limits: Being productive about 87% or about 30% of the time was typical of most TCR beta V segments in an earlier analysis.

The chain combines TRBV29-1 with TRBJ1-1; 8 bases are a match to TRBD1. This sequence originates from a woman in her 40s in good health and CMV-seronegative. The sample taken for sequencing was PBMCs. The CDR3 region is CSVDLTGANTEAFF. The CDR3 nucleotides read TGCAGCGTTGATCTGACAGGGGCCAACACTGAAGCTTTCTTT. Drawing the rest from reference TRBV29-1 and TRBJ1-1, the complete variable domain is SAVISQKPSRDICQRGTSLTIQCQVDSQVTMMFWYRQQPGQSLTLIATANQGSEATYESGFVIDKFPISRPNLTFSTLTVSNMSPEDSSIYLCSVDLTGANTEAFFGQGTRLTVV.